The 30 T cell receptor beta chains below all came from one sample that was sequenced in a study of T cell responses to AZD1222 COVID-19 vaccine. TCRdb's table, derived via immunoSEQ multiplex PCR, lists solely in-frame clones and lacks some. The table has some 180,000 clones, roughly nine tenths seen once. The sequencing here drew on peripheral blood, taken 28 days after the second AZD1222 dose. Source of these receptors: an adult who received the AZD1222 COVID-19 vaccine.

This clone was counted once. V is TRBV12-3 or TRBV12-4 and J is TRBJ1-2; D gene uncertain. The CDR3 has 13 amino acids. The ends were cut back, 3 bases at V and 6 bases at J, with 11 bases in the middle. The CDR3 protein is CASSLAPGDGYTF. In DNA form, the CDR3 reads TGTGCCAGCAGTTTGGCCCCCGGGGATGGCTACACCTTC.

This rearrangement joins TRBV4-2 to TRBJ2-5; D is ambiguous. This CDR3 is built from 15 residues. Germline values: CDR1 LGHNA, CDR2 YNFKEQ. V lost 0 bases and J 7 bases, leaving 15 bases between the germline ends. The CDR3 region is CASSQDGVRIPTQYF. CDR3 sequence (DNA): TGTGCCAGCAGCCAAGATGGGGTCCGTATCCCGACCCAGTACTTC.

The chain uses TRBV19 and TRBJ1-1, with TRBD1 matching over 7 bases. From germline, CDR1 is LNHDA and CDR2 SQIVND (reference sequence). CDR3 size: 13 residues. J gave up 0 bases and V 6 bases, and 1 base lay outside the gene matches. CDR3 DNA: TGTGCCAGTAGCGACAGGGTGAACACTGAAGCTTTCTTT. Translated: CASSDRVNTEAFF.

The chain carries TRBV19 and TRBJ1-1; the match to TRBD1 covers 10 bases. The CDR3 has 16 residues. Germline CDR1 is LNHDA and CDR2 is SQIVND (reference sequence). V lost 6 bases, J lost 4 bases, and 11 bases stayed unmatched. The DNA for the CDR3 is TGTGCCAGTAGCCCGGGGGACAGGGGAATGGGCACTGAAGCTTTCTTT. Amino acids: CASSPGDRGMGTEAFF. Full variable domain (remainder filled in from reference TRBV19 and TRBJ1-1): DGGITQSPKYLFRKEGQNVTLSCEQNLNHDAMYWYRQDPGQGLRLIYYSQIVNDFQKGDIAEGYSVSREKKESFPLTVTSAQKNPTAFYLCASSPGDRGMGTEAFFGQGTRLTVV.

The chain has TRBV3-1 (or the pseudogene TRBV3-2) and TRBJ1-2, with D unresolved. Trimming pared 1 base from V and 8 bases from J, leaving 11 bases between. The CDR3 has 13 amino acids. CDR1 and CDR2 (germline): LGHDT, YNNKEL (reference sequence). The DNA of the CDR3 is TGTGCCAGCAGCCAAGCCTCTACTTGGGGCTACACCTTC. This sequence encodes CASSQASTWGYTF.

In DNA, the CDR3 is TGTGCTAGTGGTTTGTCCGGGACTAAAGAGACCCAGTACTTC. Translating gives CASGLSGTKETQYF. The chain employs TRBV12-5 and TRBJ2-5; 7 bases fit TRBD2. This CDR3 has 14 residues. V dropped 2 bases and J dropped 3; count of bases not matched to a gene: 3. The germline V gene has CDR1 LGHNT and CDR2 FRNRAP.

This chain connects TRBV6-5 to TRBJ2-1; D is uncertain. CDR3 length: 11 amino acids. In germline, CDR1 is MNHEY, CDR2 SVGAGI. Trimming left V 7 bases short and J 8 bases short, with 9 bases between. The CDR3: CASTQNDEQFF. In DNA form, the CDR3 reads TGTGCCAGCACCCAAAACGATGAGCAGTTCTTC.

The chain has TRBV9 and TRBJ2-2; TRBD1 agrees at 9 bases. Trimming at V came to 4 bases and at J to 6 bases, leaving 7 bases not matched to a gene. The CDR3 has 15 amino acids. Germline V gene lookup returns CDR1 SGDLS and CDR2 YYNGEE. CDR3 sequence: CASSYYRGHPGELFF. CDR3 nucleotides: TGTGCCAGCAGCTATTACAGGGGGCATCCCGGGGAGCTGTTTTTT. Supplemented by reference TRBV9 and TRBJ2-2, the full variable domain reads DSGVTQTPKHLITATGQRVTLRCSPRSGDLSVYWYQQSLDQGLQFLIQYYNGEERAKGNILERFSAQQFPDLHSELNLSSLELGDSALYFCASSYYRGHPGELFFGEGSRLTVL.

The chain joins TRBV6-2 or TRBV6-3 to TRBJ1-5; 7 bases fit TRBD1. Germline V gene sequence: CDR1 MNHEY, CDR2 SVGEGT. The V segment lost 5 bases and the J segment 0 bases; nucleotides outside the gene matches: 7. This CDR3 contains 16 residues. CDR3 DNA: TGTGCCAGCAGTCACCGGGACAGATATAGCAATCAGCCCCAGCATTTT. Encoded protein: CASSHRDRYSNQPQHF.

This rearrangement joins TRBV7-6 to TRBJ1-2; D remains ambiguous. Germline assignment: CDR1 SGHVS and CDR2 FNYEAQ. The V end lost 5 bases, the J end lost 5 bases, and 12 bases lay between the germline ends. The length of the CDR3 is 13 residues. The CDR3 reads CASSPRQMYGYTF. The CDR3 DNA sequence: TGTGCCAGCAGCCCACGGCAGATGTATGGCTACACCTTC.

The rearrangement joins TRBV5-1 to TRBJ1-1, with a possible D match to TRBD1 (6 bases). Trimming shortened V by 0 bases and J by 4 bases, and 10 bases separated the two germline ends. The CDR3 extends over 14 amino acids. Germline V gene lookup returns CDR1 SGHRS and CDR2 YFSETQ. DNA of the CDR3: TGCGCCAGCAGCTTGGTTCAGGGGCCCACTGAAGCTTTCTTT. Translated: CASSLVQGPTEAFF.

This clone was picked up one time. J is TRBJ2-3 and V is TRBV11-2, with a tentative D call TRBD2 (5 bases). The CDR3 is 14 residues long. CDR1 SGHAT and CDR2 FQNNGV come from the germline V gene. Trimming pared 2 bases from V and 3 bases from J, leaving 9 bases between. The CDR3 spells CASSLQRGTDTQYF. CDR3 nucleotide sequence: TGTGCCAGCAGCTTACAACGGGGAACAGATACGCAGTATTTT.

V usage is TRBV19 and J usage is TRBJ1-1, with 8 bases matching TRBD1. The V segment lost 2 bases and the J segment 5 bases; nucleotides outside the gene matches: 4. Germline V gene sequence: CDR1 LNHDA, CDR2 SQIVND (reference sequence). CDR3 length: 14 amino acids. The CDR3 sequence is CASSIQGAGTEAFF. The CDR3, as DNA: TGTGCCAGTAGTATACAGGGGGCTGGTACTGAAGCTTTCTTT.

V gene TRBV2 combines with J gene TRBJ1-2; D not resolved. Germline loops: CDR1 SNHLY, CDR2 FYNNEI. Trimming cost V 2 bases and J 8 bases, with 9 bases left between them. This CDR3 has 12 residues. CDR3 protein: CASSENARGYTF. CDR3 nucleotide sequence: TGTGCCAGCAGTGAAAACGCCAGAGGCTACACCTTC.

V and J are TRBV4-1 and TRBJ2-7; D uncertain. This CDR3 contains 14 residues. V lost 0 bases, J lost 3 bases, and 9 bases lay in between. Germline V gene data show CDR1 as MGHRA and CDR2 as YSYEKL. CDR3 coding DNA: TGCGCCAGCAGCCAAGACGGTTACCTCTACGAGCAGTACTTC. Protein product: CASSQDGYLYEQYF.

The J gene is TRBJ1-1, the V gene TRBV7-2; D is unclear. V lost 3 bases, J lost 0 bases, and 5 bases lay in between. Germline CDR1 and CDR2: SGHTA and FQGNSA. The CDR3 spans 13 residues. CDR3 in DNA: TGTGCCAGCAGCTTGCCGGTGAACACTGAAGCTTTCTTT. Translated, it gives CASSLPVNTEAFF.

This chain connects TRBV4-1 to TRBJ2-3, with 7 bases identical to TRBD2. Germline-derived CDR1 and CDR2 are MGHRA and YSYEKL. V lost 3 bases to trimming and J lost 4 bases; unmatched junction nucleotides: 10. This CDR3 is built from 16 residues. CDR3 sequence: CASSHPPGTKPDTQYF. The DNA for the CDR3 is TGCGCCAGCAGCCATCCGCCCGGGACTAAGCCAGATACGCAGTATTTT.

V is TRBV27 and J is TRBJ2-4, with TRBD1 matching over 8 bases. CDR3 size: 15 residues. The V gene end was trimmed by 6 bases and the J gene end by 6 bases; junction bases not matched to a gene: 10. In germline, CDR1 is MNHEY, CDR2 SMNVEV (reference sequence). The CDR3 protein is CASSTQGAGGNIQYF. As DNA, the CDR3 is TGTGCCAGCAGCACTCAGGGGGCCGGAGGAAACATTCAGTACTTC.

V and J are TRBV18 and TRBJ1-5; tentatively, D is TRBD1 (5 bases). The CDR3 contains 15 residues. From germline, CDR1 is KGHSH and CDR2 LQKENI. V gave up 1 base and J gave up 5 bases, with 12 bases separating them. In DNA form, the CDR3 reads TGTGCCAGCTCACCACTCGGCAGGGAGGATCAGCCCCAGCATTTT. This sequence encodes CASSPLGREDQPQHF.

The V and J genes are TRBV2 and TRBJ1-1; D is uncertain. CDR1 and CDR2 (germline): SNHLY, FYNNEI. V lost 6 bases, J lost 5 bases, and 10 bases lay in between. The CDR3 is 12 amino acids. The CDR3 sequence: CASSPSRTEAFF. CDR3 DNA: TGTGCCAGCAGCCCCAGCAGGACTGAAGCTTTCTTT.

The gene calls are TRBV5-6 and TRBJ1-1; 9 bases match TRBD1. Germline V gene lookup returns CDR1 SGHDT and CDR2 YYEEEE. The CDR3 has 15 amino acids. Trimming at V came to 0 bases and at J to 5 bases, leaving 5 bases not matched to a gene. The DNA for the CDR3 is TGTGCCAGCAGCTTGGTTGGGACAGGGTATACTGAAGCTTTCTTT. This gives the protein CASSLVGTGYTEAFF.

The chain uses TRBV6-1 and TRBJ2-7; TRBD2 agrees at 13 bases. CDR1 and CDR2 from the germline V gene are MNHNS and SASEGT. V lost 8 bases, J lost 4 bases, and 8 bases stayed unmatched. There are 15 residues in the CDR3. The CDR3 sequence: CASAKGTSGEYEQYF. CDR3 in DNA: TGTGCCAGCGCGAAAGGGACTAGCGGGGAGTACGAGCAGTACTTC.

V gene TRBV19 combines with J gene TRBJ2-7; D unclear. Trimming cost V 3 bases and J 3 bases, with 15 bases left between them. This CDR3 comprises 15 residues. CDR1 is LNHDA and CDR2 is SQIVND in the germline V gene (reference sequence). CDR3 nucleotides: TGTGCCAGTAGTATTGGGTGGAACAGTTTCTACGAGCAGTACTTC. Translating gives CASSIGWNSFYEQYF. The full variable domain, completed using reference TRBV19 and TRBJ2-7, is DGGITQSPKYLFRKEGQNVTLSCEQNLNHDAMYWYRQDPGQGLRLIYYSQIVNDFQKGDIAEGYSVSREKKESFPLTVTSAQKNPTAFYLCASSIGWNSFYEQYFGPGTRLTVT.

The genes are TRBV5-4 and TRBJ1-1, with 8 bases that match TRBD1. Trimming cost V 6 bases and J 3 bases; bases outside gene matches: 10. The CDR3 consists of 15 residues. The germline CDR1 and CDR2 sequences are SGHNT and YYREEE (reference sequence). CDR3 amino acids: CASTTWTGPDTEAFF. In DNA form, the CDR3 reads TGTGCCAGCACCACCTGGACAGGGCCGGACACTGAAGCTTTCTTT. Full variable domain (remainder filled in from reference TRBV5-4 and TRBJ1-1): ETGVTQSPTHLIKTRGQQVTLRCSSQSGHNTVSWYQQALGQGPQFIFQYYREEENGRGNFPPRFSGLQFPNYSSELNVNALELDDSALYLCASTTWTGPDTEAFFGQGTRLTVV.

This clone was counted a single time. This chain links TRBV6-1 with TRBJ2-6; maybe TRBD2 (6 bases). Germline V CDR1 and CDR2: MNHNS, SASEGT. The V gene lost 4 bases and the J gene lost 0 bases, with 22 bases spanning the gap. The CDR3 has 20 amino acids. The CDR3 sequence is CASSVGGVSRAVSGANVLTF. The CDR3 DNA is TGTGCCAGCAGTGTGGGGGGAGTCAGTAGAGCCGTCTCTGGGGCCAACGTCCTGACTTTC.

The chain recombines TRBV4-2 with TRBJ1-3; 8 bases agree with TRBD1. V trimming: 4 bases; J trimming: 1 base; junction bases outside the gene matches: 3. The CDR3 runs to 15 residues. Germline CDR1 LGHNA, CDR2 YNFKEQ. The CDR3 sequence: CASSLDRGSGNTIYF. Here the CDR3 DNA reads TGTGCCAGCAGCCTCGACAGGGGATCTGGAAACACCATATATTTT.

The chain couples TRBV19 to TRBJ2-3; TRBD1 is a possible D gene (6 bases). The CDR3 has 14 amino acids. Germline CDR1 reads LNHDA; CDR2 reads SQIVND (reference sequence). Trimming removed 5 bases from V and 3 bases from J, with 12 bases in between. The CDR3 spells CASSRDRWTDTQYF. The CDR3 region has the DNA TGTGCCAGTAGTCGAGACAGGTGGACAGATACGCAGTATTTT.

The rearrangement joins TRBV6-5 to TRBJ2-7, with D possibly being TRBD2 (5 bases). The CDR3 extends over 14 amino acids. V was cut by 1 base and J by 1 base, with 8 bases left in between. Germline V gene sequence: CDR1 MNHEY, CDR2 SVGAGI. The CDR3 protein is CASSYFPGSYEQYF. As DNA, the CDR3 is TGTGCCAGCAGTTACTTTCCGGGATCCTACGAGCAGTACTTC.

The chain joins TRBV5-4 to TRBJ1-5; D is unresolved. The V end lost 3 bases, the J end lost 5 bases, and 6 bases lay between the germline ends. The germline CDR1 and CDR2 sequences are SGHNT and YYREEE (reference sequence). CDR3 length equals 12 residues. CDR3 nucleotide sequence: TGTGCCAGCAGCTATAATGATCAGCCCCAGCATTTT. Translation gives CASSYNDQPQHF.

The J gene is TRBJ1-6, the V gene TRBV9; D is uncertain. The germline gives CDR1 SGDLS, CDR2 YYNGEE. The CDR3 has 16 amino acids. V was trimmed by 5 bases and J by 5 bases, leaving 17 bases between them. The chain's CDR3 is CASSPPGSHHNSPLHF. DNA of the CDR3: TGTGCCAGCAGTCCCCCGGGGTCGCACCATAATTCACCCCTCCACTTT.